The 2 T cell receptor beta chains below come from one sample, sequenced in a study of T cells in narcolepsy. Sequencing used immunoSEQ multiplex PCR; TCRdb keeps in-frame clones, though not all of them. The data hold around 24,000 clones, with about four fifths observed a single time. The material sequenced was memory (CD45RA-) CD4+ T cells from blood. Receptors were obtained from a human donor in good health.

This clone has a handful of counts. The chain carries TRBV2 and TRBJ2-5; either TRBD1 or TRBD2 may supply D (5 bases each). This CDR3 has 14 residues. CDR1 is SNHLY, CDR2 FYNNEI, per germline. Trimming took 8 bases from V and 3 from J, leaving 16 bases between them. The CDR3 DNA reads as TGTGCCAGCGGGCGCGATCAGGGAGAAGAGACCCAGTACTTC. It yields the protein CASGRDQGEETQYF.

The chain joins TRBV4-2 to TRBJ2-3; perhaps TRBD1 as D (5 bases). V gave up 0 bases and J gave up 3 bases, with 7 bases separating them. Looked up from germline, CDR1 is LGHNA and CDR2 is YNFKEQ. The CDR3 extends over 14 amino acids. CDR3 bases: TGTGCCAGCAGCCAAGACAGGGTGACAGATACGCAGTATTTT. It translates to CASSQDRVTDTQYF.